This T cell receptor beta chain was captured in a study of human T cells and chemical hapten exposure. Study-level information: Scalp application of diphenylcyclopropenone was performed weekly in patients across the entire approximately 23-week study.

The CDR3 runs 15 residues. The germline gives CDR1 KGHDR, CDR2 SFDVKD. Trimming took 1 base from V and 11 from J; bases not matched to a gene: 8. The study, taken as a whole, reports: Compared to controls, expanded TCRs made significantly more large clusters of similar CDR3s.

This clonotype was counted a few times. What it recognizes is unknown. TCRdb fed the RACE reads into MiXCR, producing one record per CDR3 protein. Here the sample spans 95,000 to 150,000 distinct CDR3 sequences, about 11% being singletons. As to time point: patch test 3, about 24 weeks after DPC sensitization. Stated treatment: therapeutic diphenylcyclopropenone sensitization with weekly scalp DPC. The chain combines TRBV24-1 with TRBJ2-1; 9 bases agree with TRBD2. This clonotype originated in a woman aged 45-59 years with alopecia areata. Some clones in this sample may be carry-over from other donors' samples. The source was whole blood, collected in connection with sensitization to the hapten diphenylcyclopropenone (DPC). In DNA form, the CDR3 reads TGTGCCACCAGTGATTTAAGGGCTAGCGGGGTTAAGCAGTTCTTC. It translates to CATSDLRASGVKQFF.